This T cell receptor beta chain came from a study of blood T cell repertoires in COVID-19. Background on the study: The samples span acute and convalescent COVID-19 from the United States, Italy and Spain. Sources were T cells, B-cell-depleted T cells, or PBMCs; the material itself was cDNA or gDNA.

Original data processing: Reference gene primer amplification gave nucleated cell count estimates. Using immunoSEQ multiplex PCR, the repertoire was profiled, and TCRdb retains in-frame clones only, with some absent. That table furnishes V, J and clone size, whereas the DNA furnished D and trimming. The table lists around 180,000 clones, 80% to 85% of them singletons. While infection was still active, Seattle patients were enrolled and then followed longitudinally. Germline CDR1 LNHDA, CDR2 SQIVND (reference sequence). The V and J ends lost 3 bases and 4 bases respectively, with 12 bases between them. This CDR3 contains 15 residues.

What was sequenced was peripheral blood. This sequence originates from a woman of 80 years or more with COVID-19, enrolled during active disease. The genes are TRBV19 and TRBJ2-2; D is perhaps TRBD2 (7 bases). The CDR3 DNA reads as TGTGCCAGTAGTATTATTGCGGGGGCCACCGGGGAGCTGTTTTTT. Its protein product is CASSIIAGATGELFF.